This paragraph reports one TCR beta chain. No antigen is known for it. These data are taken from a study of response to subunit inactivated influenza vaccine. Trimming left V 0 bases short and J 5 bases short, with 7 bases between. The germline V gene encodes CDR1 DFQATT and CDR2 SNEGSKA (reference sequence). The CDR3 consists of 12 residues. TCRdb re-analysed the RT-PCR reads in MiXCR, keeping a single row per CDR3 protein. The repertoire holds hundreds of thousands of distinct CDR3 sequences, with about 15% as singletons. The study, taken as a whole, reports: Researchers suggested that each seasonal influenza vaccination recruits few new T cells.

The chain couples TRBV20-1 to TRBJ1-2; no reliable D call. This sample comprised PBMCs from blood, obtained approximately 13 days after vaccination. The clonotype comes from a man over 45 who received an inactivated influenza vaccine. Written as DNA, the CDR3 is TGCAGTGCTAGAGAGTTGCCATATGGCTACACCTTC. Protein product: CSARELPYGYTF.